The T cell receptor (beta chain) under discussion was sequenced for a study of blood T cell repertoires in COVID-19. In the study overall: Both acute and convalescent COVID-19 samples were obtained from the United States, Italy and Spain.

Profiled with immunoSEQ multiplex PCR; TCRdb holds only in-frame clones, not every one. The sample has over 80,000 clones; around nine tenths are singletons. The germline V and J ends were trimmed by 4 bases and 6 bases, with 19 bases remaining between them. Germline V lookup: CDR1 LGHNA, CDR2 YNFKEQ. This CDR3 spans 16 amino acids. The receptor comes from a woman of 80 years or more with acute or convalescent COVID-19. The rearrangement uses TRBV4-2 and TRBJ1-5, with a tentative D call TRBD1 (5 bases). The sample was peripheral blood. The CDR3 DNA reads TGTGCCAGCAGCCCACAAGGCGGGGGGAGCGGTCAGCCCCAGCATTTT. It translates to CASSPQGGGSGQPQHF.